This TCR beta chain derives from a study of T-cell reconstitution after alpha-beta-depleted transplantation in children. V was shortened by 0 bases and J by 5 bases, with 13 bases between the two germline ends. This CDR3 region has 14 residues. Germline values: CDR1 DFQATT, CDR2 SNEGSKA (reference sequence). Unique molecular identifiers were incorporated into the prepared TCRbeta library. From the PCR reads, TCRdb called clonotypes with MiXCR, one entry per CDR3 protein. The table records about 540,000 distinct CDR3 sequences, about a sixth of them present only once. The rearrangement links TRBV20-1 to TRBJ2-5; D remains unclear. This TCR derives from a human donor who donated a stem cell graft to a child with acute lymphoblastic leukemia. Sequences were derived from PBMCs from the stem cell graft donor, sampled from the stem cell graft. This CDR3 is CSARDRLSGETQYF. DNA of the CDR3: TGCAGTGCTAGAGATCGGCTCTCCGGGGAGACCCAGTACTTC.